The 30 T cell receptor beta chains given below trace back to one sample, sequenced in a study of beta chain features in type 1 diabetes (dated by TCRdb to the late 2010s). Receptor libraries were prepared by the immunoSEQ multiplex PCR assay. The entire isolated RNA was reverse transcribed using the High Capacity cDNA Reverse Transcription Kit, and thus expressed TCRB transcripts were sequenced. This immuneACCESS table, as held by TCRdb, lists in-frame sequences with V and J called but not all clones. Of the missing ones, under half trace to an unresolved V gene in checked studies; the others have no known cause. A total of about 450,000 clones appear in this sample, 9.5% to 12% of them only once. The biggest ten clones account for approximately 0.045% of the sample. Sequencing was carried out using naive CD4+ T cells from blood. This sample's cell subset or site label indicates: true naive CD4+ T cells. The receptor source for this set is a woman under 30 in good health.

V and J are TRBV7-9 and TRBJ2-3; D might be TRBD1 (6 bases). This CDR3 contains 15 residues. The V gene lost 1 base and the J gene lost 4 bases, with 12 bases spanning the gap. Germline V CDR1 and CDR2: SEHNR, FQNEAQ (reference sequence). CDR3 DNA sequence: TGTGCCAGCAGCTTAGGGGCAGGGGCCGCAGATACGCAGTATTTT. As protein: CASSLGAGAADTQYF. Full variable domain (outside the CDR3, taken from reference TRBV7-9 and TRBJ2-3): DTGVSQNPRHKITKRGQNVTFRCDPISEHNRLYWYRQTLGQGPEFLTYFQNEAQLEKSRLLSDRFSAERPKGSFSTLEIQRTEQGDSAMYLCASSLGAGAADTQYFGPGTRLTVL.

For this clone: The same CDR3 also results from other DNA sequences found in this sample. The gene calls are TRBV4-1 and TRBJ2-3; 7 bases map to TRBD2. V dropped 2 bases and J dropped 6; count of bases not matched to a gene: 8. CDR1 is MGHRA, CDR2 YSYEKL, per germline. CDR3 length: 15 amino acids. CDR3 amino acids: CASSQSGTGADTQYF. The CDR3 DNA reads as TGCGCCAGCAGCCAAAGCGGGACGGGTGCGGATACGCAGTATTTT.

The rearrangement uses TRBV4-2 and TRBJ2-7; tentatively, D is TRBD1 (5 bases). Germline V gene data show CDR1 as LGHNA and CDR2 as YNFKEQ. V was clipped by 4 bases and J by 3 bases, with 16 bases between them. This CDR3 has 15 residues. For the CDR3, the DNA is TGTGCCAGCAGCCGCCAAAGGGGTGCCGACTACGAGCAGTACTTC. Residues: CASSRQRGADYEQYF.

The chain recombines TRBV4-2 with TRBJ1-2; D not certain. The V end lost 7 bases, the J end lost 0 bases, and 12 bases lay between the germline ends. The V gene's germline CDR1 is LGHNA and CDR2 YNFKEQ. CDR3 size: 14 residues. CDR3 in DNA: TGTGCCAGCACGCAAGGTATCGCTAACTATGGCTACACCTTC. As protein: CASTQGIANYGYTF.

This clone was seen a few times. The gene calls are TRBV29-1 and TRBJ2-3, with a tentative D call TRBD2 (5 bases). Germline V gene data show CDR1 as SQVTM and CDR2 as ANQGSEA. V was trimmed by 7 bases and J by 1 base, leaving 9 bases between them. The length of the CDR3 is 12 residues. The CDR3 DNA reads TGCAGCGCTGACTATGGCACAGATACGCAGTATTTT. The encoded protein is CSADYGTDTQYF.

The chain uses TRBV2 and TRBJ1-1; 9 bases match TRBD1. Germline CDR1 SNHLY, CDR2 FYNNEI. The CDR3 is 13 amino acids. V lost 5 bases to trimming and J lost 5 bases; unmatched junction nucleotides: 3. CDR3 DNA sequence: TGTGCCAGCAGTTCCGGGACAGGGACTGAAGCTTTCTTT. Its protein is CASSSGTGTEAFF.

This clone was seen a few times. This chain uses TRBV2 with TRBJ1-6; tentatively, D is TRBD1 (5 bases). Germline assignment: CDR1 SNHLY and CDR2 FYNNEI. Trimming cost V 8 bases and J 1 base, with 12 bases left between them. This CDR3 comprises 15 residues. DNA of the CDR3: TGTGCCAGCGTGGGGGGGTTTTCCTATAATTCACCCCTCCACTTT. Translated, it gives CASVGGFSYNSPLHF. Full variable domain (rest looked up from reference TRBV2 and TRBJ1-6): EPEVTQTPSHQVTQMGQEVILRCVPISNHLYFYWYRQILGQKVEFLVSFYNNEISEKSEIFDDQFSVERPDGSNFTLKIRSTKLEDSAMYFCASVGGFSYNSPLHFGNGTRLTVT.

This sequence joins TRBV7-2 and TRBJ1-1, with 8 bases fitting TRBD1. Germline CDR1 reads SGHTA; CDR2 reads FQGNSA. With 1 base clipped from V and 3 bases from J, the junction kept 4 bases outside the gene matches. There are 15 residues in the CDR3. In nucleotides, the CDR3 is TGTGCCAGCAGCTTAGTCGGACAGGGAGACACTGAAGCTTTCTTT. This gives the protein CASSLVGQGDTEAFF.

The chain joins TRBV27 to TRBJ1-1; no clear D. CDR1 and CDR2 (germline): MNHEY, SMNVEV (reference sequence). Trimming removed 7 bases from V and 5 bases from J, with 14 bases in between. The CDR3 sequence is 13 residues long. As DNA, the CDR3 is TGTGCCAGCACTGGAAAGGGCGAGACTGAAGCTTTCTTT. It encodes CASTGKGETEAFF.

This clone was counted ten times or more. The chain is built from TRBV28 and TRBJ2-1; 9 bases line up with TRBD2. This CDR3 has 15 amino acids. Germline V gene sequence: CDR1 MDHEN, CDR2 SYDVKM. V shed 3 bases and J 9 bases; nucleotides not matched to a gene: 9. CDR3 amino acids: CASSLASGVGSEQFF. The DNA of the CDR3 is TGTGCCAGCAGTTTGGCTAGCGGGGTTGGCAGTGAGCAGTTCTTC.

The CDR3 DNA is TGTGCCAGCAGCTTGGTGGACAGAGATGGCTACACCTTC. Protein product: CASSLVDRDGYTF. This sequence joins TRBV5-4 and TRBJ1-2; possibly TRBD1 for D (6 bases). This CDR3 has 13 amino acids. V was shortened by 0 bases and J by 6 bases, with 9 bases between the two germline ends. The germline CDR1 and CDR2 sequences are SGHNT and YYREEE (reference sequence). The entire variable domain, with the rest obtained from reference TRBV5-4 and TRBJ1-2, is as follows: ETGVTQSPTHLIKTRGQQVTLRCSSQSGHNTVSWYQQALGQGPQFIFQYYREEENGRGNFPPRFSGLQFPNYSSELNVNALELDDSALYLCASSLVDRDGYTFGSGTRLTVV.

This clone came up a few times. This same CDR3 is encoded by further DNA sequences in the sample. The chain has TRBV18 and TRBJ2-5; D gene unclear. From germline, CDR1 is KGHSH and CDR2 LQKENI. This CDR3 region has 13 residues. Trimming pared 2 bases from V and 5 bases from J, leaving 9 bases between. The CDR3 nucleotides are TGTGCCAGCTCACCAGGGATCCAGGAGACCCAGTACTTC. Amino acid sequence: CASSPGIQETQYF.

This clone has just a few counts. Other DNA sequences within the sample encode an identical CDR3. The chain employs TRBV28 and TRBJ2-1; no reliable D call. This CDR3 contains 20 residues. The V end was cut by 5 bases, the J end by 0 bases, with 26 bases between. Germline-derived CDR1 and CDR2 are MDHEN and SYDVKM. The CDR3 loop is CASSQVGMNTIEGSYNEQFF. Written as DNA, the CDR3 is TGTGCCAGCAGTCAGGTTGGCATGAATACCATAGAAGGCTCCTACAATGAGCAGTTCTTC.

V gene TRBV6-6 combines with J gene TRBJ2-1, with D unclear. The CDR3 is 13 residues long. Germline loops: CDR1 MNHNY, CDR2 SVGAGI (reference sequence). The V end was cut by 2 bases, the J end by 6 bases, with 8 bases between. The CDR3 region has the DNA TGTGCCAGCAGTTACGGGCCGCGCAATGAGCAGTTCTTC. Translated, it gives CASSYGPRNEQFF.

Concerning this clone itself: This same CDR3 is encoded by further DNA sequences in the sample. The CDR3 coding sequence is TGTGCCAGCAGCTTAGCAGGACAGAAAGAGACCCAGTACTTC. Translation gives CASSLAGQKETQYF. This chain links TRBV7-2 with TRBJ2-5, with D possibly TRBD1 on 6 matching bases. The CDR3 has 14 amino acids. The V end lost 0 bases, the J end lost 3 bases, and 8 bases lay between the germline ends. Germline-derived CDR1 and CDR2 are SGHTA and FQGNSA.

This clone has just a few counts. This rearrangement joins TRBV28 to TRBJ2-4; 8 bases line up with TRBD1. The V gene end was trimmed by 11 bases and the J gene end by 3 bases; junction bases not matched to a gene: 12. Germline lookup yields CDR1 MDHEN and CDR2 SYDVKM. The CDR3 contains 15 residues. The CDR3 sequence is CAAGQDLLGKNIQYF. The CDR3 bases are TGTGCCGCGGGACAGGACCTTTTAGGCAAAAACATTCAGTACTTC.

This clone has a count of ten or more. This chain uses TRBV21-1 with TRBJ2-7; the D call TRBD1 from the table was never checked on the DNA. TRBV21-1 is given as a pseudogene. This CDR3 spans 9 amino acids. The CDR3 coding sequence is TGTGCCAGGTCACAGGGGCAGTACGTC. Protein product: CARSQGQYV.

V is TRBV19 and J is TRBJ2-1; D remains unclear. Germline V gene sequence: CDR1 LNHDA, CDR2 SQIVND (reference sequence). V was trimmed by 1 base and J by 0 bases, leaving 10 bases between them. The CDR3 length is 16 residues. The CDR3 region has the DNA TGTGCCAGTAGTATAGCACTCCTGAGCTCCTACAATGAGCAGTTCTTC. Its protein product is CASSIALLSSYNEQFF.

This clone was seen a handful of times. Distinct nucleotide sequences in the sample also encode this CDR3. The V and J genes are TRBV7-9 and TRBJ2-7; no reliable D call. The V and J ends lost 1 base and 7 bases respectively, with 5 bases between them. The germline CDR1 and CDR2 sequences are SEHNR and FQNEAQ (reference sequence). The CDR3 consists of 11 residues. The CDR3 DNA sequence: TGTGCCAGCAGCTTAGTCGGGGAGCAGTACTTC. It translates to CASSLVGEQYF.

The chain carries TRBV6-5 and TRBJ2-4; D remains ambiguous. Germline V CDR1 and CDR2: MNHEY, SVGAGI. This CDR3 region has 15 residues. Trimming took off 4 bases at V and 0 bases at J, with 10 bases between the two ends. CDR3 in DNA: TGTGCCAGCAGTTCTCAGGCGCTAGCCAAAAACATTCAGTACTTC. The encoded protein is CASSSQALAKNIQYF.

This clone was detected a few times. The gene calls are TRBV15 and TRBJ2-1; the D gene is possibly TRBD1 (6 bases). The germline gives CDR1 LNHNV, CDR2 YYDKDF (reference sequence). CDR3 length equals 15 residues. V was shortened by 1 base and J by 6 bases, with 13 bases between the two germline ends. This chain's CDR3 is CATSRGTDVGNEQFF. CDR3 DNA: TGTGCCACCAGCAGAGGGACAGATGTTGGCAATGAGCAGTTCTTC.

In its sample, this clone was seen a few times. The chain couples TRBV2 to TRBJ2-3; D is perhaps TRBD1 (5 bases). The germline V and J ends were trimmed by 2 bases and 2 bases, with 8 bases remaining between them. From germline, CDR1 is SNHLY and CDR2 FYNNEI. The CDR3 has 14 amino acids. CDR3 loop: CASSEQGHTDTQYF. Written as DNA, the CDR3 is TGTGCCAGCAGTGAACAGGGCCACACAGATACGCAGTATTTT.

The genes are TRBV5-1 and TRBJ2-5, with D perhaps matching TRBD2 (5 bases). There are 16 residues in the CDR3. V was cut by 0 bases and J by 3 bases, with 15 bases left in between. Germline lookup yields CDR1 SGHRS and CDR2 YFSETQ. CDR3 loop: CASSLGFGEGEETQYF. The CDR3 DNA reads TGCGCCAGCAGCTTGGGTTTCGGGGAAGGAGAAGAGACCCAGTACTTC.

The gene calls are TRBV4-3 and TRBJ1-4; D is ambiguous. Trimming removed 0 bases at V and 8 bases at J, with 19 bases between. CDR3 length: 17 amino acids. Germline V gene data show CDR1 as LGHNA and CDR2 as YSLEER. CDR3 nucleotide sequence: TGCGCCAGCAGCCAAGATATTGAAGGGATTAGAGGGGAAAAACTGTTTTTT. Translated: CASSQDIEGIRGEKLFF.

The rearrangement uses TRBV6-5 and TRBJ2-7, with TRBD1 matching over 7 bases. CDR1 and CDR2 from the germline V gene are MNHEY and SVGAGI. CDR3 length equals 13 residues. The junction had 7 bases not matched to a gene; V was cut back by 5 bases and J by 6 bases. CDR3 in DNA: TGTGCCAGCAGTCGCGACAGGGCGCTCGAGCAGTACTTC. Translation gives CASSRDRALEQYF.

This clone has just a few counts. The chain joins TRBV28 to TRBJ2-4; D is uncertain. Per germline, CDR1 MDHEN and CDR2 SYDVKM. CDR3 size: 15 residues. V lost 1 base and J lost 0, with 7 bases in between. Here the CDR3 reads CASSLSEVAKNIQYF. The CDR3 nucleotides read TGTGCCAGCAGTTTATCCGAAGTAGCCAAAAACATTCAGTACTTC.

CDR3 bases: TGTGCCAGTAGTCAGGGCCCGACTAGCGGATACACAGATACGCAGTATTTT. This translates into CASSQGPTSGYTDTQYF. The chain couples TRBV19 to TRBJ2-3; 9 bases are a match to TRBD2. Germline values: CDR1 LNHDA, CDR2 SQIVND (reference sequence). Unmatched junction bases numbered 11, after V lost 5 bases and J lost 2 bases. The CDR3 has 17 residues. The full variable domain, rest sourced from reference TRBV19 and TRBJ2-3, is DGGITQSPKYLFRKEGQNVTLSCEQNLNHDAMYWYRQDPGQGLRLIYYSQIVNDFQKGDIAEGYSVSREKKESFPLTVTSAQKNPTAFYLCASSQGPTSGYTDTQYFGPGTRLTVL.

This clone was counted a few times. The chain links TRBV11-3 to TRBJ1-2; the match to TRBD1 covers 8 bases. The CDR3 is 13 residues long. The ends lost 4 bases at V and 7 bases at J; junction bases unmatched: 5. Germline V gene lookup returns CDR1 SGHNT and CDR2 YENEEA. CDR3 residues: CASSSDRVGGYTF. DNA for the CDR3: TGTGCCAGCAGCTCGGACAGGGTTGGTGGCTACACCTTC.

This clone was recorded only once. Written as DNA, the CDR3 is TGTGCCAGCAATCGACCGTCCTTACCTTATAATTCACCCCTCCACTTT. This gives the protein CASNRPSLPYNSPLHF. The chain uses TRBV2 and TRBJ1-6, with no clear D. Looked up from germline, CDR1 is SNHLY and CDR2 is FYNNEI. Deletions cut 7 bases from V and 4 bases from J, with 17 bases between. There are 16 residues in the CDR3.

The rearrangement uses TRBV15 and TRBJ2-3, with D tentatively TRBD2 (5 bases). Germline CDR1 and CDR2: LNHNV and YYDKDF (reference sequence). This CDR3 comprises 14 residues. V was pared by 6 bases and J by 3 bases, with 13 bases between. Here the CDR3 DNA reads TGTGCCACCAGTCTATACCTAGCAACAGATACGCAGTATTTT. Translated, it gives CATSLYLATDTQYF. The full variable domain, in which reference TRBV15 and TRBJ2-3 provide the parts outside the CDR3, is DAMVIQNPRYQVTQFGKPVTLSCSQTLNHNVMYWYQQKSSQAPKLLFHYYDKDFNNEADTPDNFQSRRPNTSFCFLDIRSPGLGDTAMYLCATSLYLATDTQYFGPGTRLTVL.